The table lists the clone carrying this T cell receptor beta chain with many counts. Its antigen is unidentified. CDR1 is MDHEN and CDR2 is SYDVKM in the germline V gene. This CDR3 has 12 amino acids. V lost 2 bases and J lost 14, with 13 bases in between. This sample stems from a study of T cell repertoires in cytomegalovirus infection. Study as a whole: Shared public TCR beta signatures pointed to both CMV infection and a matching HLA type.

TCRdb reanalysed the reads using MiXCR and keeps one entry per CDR3 protein. The table shows about 230,000 distinct CDR3 sequences, with approximately 6.7% occurring only once. Study observations and caveats: Cumulative frequency (of public TCR beta family members) identified carriers of CMV plus the relevant HLA. HLA-C-restricted CMV clonotypes gave the most frequent clonotype in two of eight donors.

The gene calls are TRBV28 and TRBJ2-1; D tentatively reads TRBD1 or TRBD2 (6 bases each). This clonotype was sampled from a human donor in good health (CMV status not recorded). Some clones in this sample may be carry-over from other donors' samples. Sequencing input: PBMCs. As DNA, the CDR3 is TGTGCCAGCAGTTTAGCACAGGAGGGGGAGTTCTTC. It specifies CASSLAQEGEFF. The full variable domain, in which reference TRBV28 and TRBJ2-1 provide the parts outside the CDR3, is DVKVTQSSRYLVKRTGEKVFLECVQDMDHENMFWYRQDPGLGLRLIYFSYDVKMKEKGDIPEGYSVSREKKERFSLILESASTNQTSMYLCASSLAQEGEFFGPGTRLTVL.